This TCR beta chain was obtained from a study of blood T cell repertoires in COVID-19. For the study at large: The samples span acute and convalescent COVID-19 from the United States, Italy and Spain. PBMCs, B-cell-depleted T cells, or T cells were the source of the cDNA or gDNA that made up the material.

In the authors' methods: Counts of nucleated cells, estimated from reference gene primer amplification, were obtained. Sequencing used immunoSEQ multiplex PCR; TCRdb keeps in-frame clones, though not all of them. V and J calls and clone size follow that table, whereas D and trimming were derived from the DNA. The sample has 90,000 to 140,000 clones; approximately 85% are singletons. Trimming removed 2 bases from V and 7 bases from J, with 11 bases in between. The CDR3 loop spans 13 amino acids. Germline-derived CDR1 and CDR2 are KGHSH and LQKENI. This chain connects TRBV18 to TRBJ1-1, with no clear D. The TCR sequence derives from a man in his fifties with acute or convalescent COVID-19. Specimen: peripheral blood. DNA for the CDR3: TGTGCCAGCTCACCAGAGACGAGGGTTGAAGCTTTCTTT. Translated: CASSPETRVEAFF. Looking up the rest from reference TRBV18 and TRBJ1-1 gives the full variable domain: NAGVMQNPRHLVRRRGQEARLRCSPMKGHSHVYWYRQLPEEGLKFMVYLQKENIIDESGMPKERFSAEFPKEGPSILRIQQVVRGDSAAYFCASSPETRVEAFFGQGTRLTVV.